These 27 T cell receptor beta chains share one sample of origin, sequenced in a study of CD8+ T cells in alopecia areata. Extracted RNA was reverse transcribed into cDNA, the sequencing template. Here immunoSEQ multiplex PCR was the method, and the copy in TCRdb shows in-frame clones only, minus some. The data contain approximately 210,000 clones, approximately 72% of them singletons. Sample treatment: oral pan-JAK inhibitor, 5-10 mg twice daily. This sample comprised CD4+ T cells sorted from blood, obtained at roughly week 45, from a patient treated with tofacitinib. These receptors were obtained from a human donor with alopecia areata.

The chain recombines TRBV30 with TRBJ2-1; a weak D match, TRBD2 (6 bases). The germline gives CDR1 GTSNPN, CDR2 SVGIG (reference sequence). The CDR3 has 14 residues. Trimming shortened V by 2 bases and J by 3 bases, and 11 bases separated the two germline ends. The CDR3 loop reads CAWSLVGGYNEQFF. CDR3 bases: TGTGCCTGGAGTCTGGTCGGGGGCTACAATGAGCAGTTCTTC.

The chain recombines TRBV7-2 with TRBJ2-3; TRBD1 agrees at 10 bases. CDR3 length: 14 amino acids. The trim removed 3 bases at V and 4 bases at J, leaving 1 base unmatched. Germline-derived CDR1 and CDR2 are SGHTA and FQGNSA. CDR3 nucleotides: TGTGCCAGCAGCTTCGGGACAGGGGCAGATACGCAGTATTTT. This translates into CASSFGTGADTQYF. The full variable domain, its missing parts supplied by reference TRBV7-2 and TRBJ2-3, is GAGVSQSPSNKVTEKGKDVELRCDPISGHTALYWYRQSLGQGLEFLIYFQGNSAPDKSGLPSDRFSAERTGGSVSTLTIQRTQQEDSAVYLCASSFGTGADTQYFGPGTRLTVL.

This clone appeared a single time. The chain uses TRBV7-9 and TRBJ1-4, with a weak D call TRBD1 (6 bases). Germline CDR1 is SEHNR and CDR2 is FQNEAQ (reference sequence). The length of the CDR3 is 14 residues. Trimming removed 4 bases from V and 8 bases from J, with 14 bases in between. The CDR3 is CASSYLGGREKLFF. CDR3 sequence (DNA): TGTGCCAGCAGCTACTTGGGGGGGCGAGAAAAACTGTTTTTT.

The chain combines TRBV30 with TRBJ2-1; D tentatively fits TRBD1 or TRBD2 (6 bases each). The CDR3 is 14 amino acids. The germline V gene encodes CDR1 GTSNPN and CDR2 SVGIG (reference sequence). Trimming took off 0 bases at V and 8 bases at J, with 14 bases between the two ends. The DNA of the CDR3 is TGTGCCTGGAGTGTAGGCGTGGAGGGGGATGAGCAGTTCTTC. As protein: CAWSVGVEGDEQFF.

The chain recombines TRBV27 with TRBJ2-7, with D possibly matching TRBD2 (6 bases). The ends were cut back, 6 bases at V and 2 bases at J, with 14 bases in the middle. There are 14 residues in the CDR3. Germline V lookup: CDR1 MNHEY, CDR2 SMNVEV (reference sequence). The CDR3 nucleotides read TGTGCCAGCAGCACCTTAGCGGCACCCTACGAGCAGTACTTC. This codes for CASSTLAAPYEQYF.

The chain links TRBV4-1 to TRBJ1-2, with unresolved D. The CDR3 sequence is 15 residues long. V gave up 4 bases and J gave up 6 bases, with 18 bases separating them. Germline assignment: CDR1 MGHRA and CDR2 YSYEKL. CDR3 in amino acids: CASSLDLNSLNGYTF. CDR3 sequence (DNA): TGCGCCAGCAGCCTAGATTTAAACTCCTTAAATGGCTACACCTTC.

V is TRBV13 and J is TRBJ1-4; no clear D gene. V was trimmed by 6 bases and J by 8 bases, leaving 19 bases between them. The germline V gene has CDR1 PRHDT and CDR2 FYEKMQ (reference sequence). The CDR3 extends over 15 amino acids. As DNA, the CDR3 is TGTGCCAGCAGATCTGCCGGAGCCGGGAACGAAAAACTGTTTTTT. It is translated as CASRSAGAGNEKLFF.

This sequence joins TRBV27 and TRBJ1-2, with a possible D match to TRBD1 (5 bases). This CDR3 is 16 amino acids long. Trimming left V 5 bases short and J 7 bases short, with 23 bases between. CDR1 is MNHEY, CDR2 SMNVEV, per germline (reference sequence). Here the CDR3 reads CASSPPGLAGRSGYTF. The CDR3, as DNA: TGTGCCAGCAGTCCCCCGGGACTAGCGGGGAGAAGTGGCTACACCTTC.

This chain joins TRBV30 and TRBJ1-2; D perhaps matches TRBD1 (5 bases). There are 14 residues in the CDR3. The V end was cut by 3 bases, the J end by 6 bases, with 17 bases between. Per germline, CDR1 GTSNPN and CDR2 SVGIG (reference sequence). CDR3 DNA sequence: TGTGCCTGGAGCTCTCCGGGGGAGGCGGATGGCTACACCTTC. Residues: CAWSSPGEADGYTF.

The rearrangement uses TRBV5-1 and TRBJ2-3; TRBD2 matches 11 bases. The CDR3 has 15 amino acids. V gave up 4 bases and J gave up 4 bases; unmatched junction bases: 5. Germline CDR1 and CDR2: SGHRS and YFSETQ. For the CDR3, the DNA is TGCGCCAGCAGCCCGGGACTAGCGGTCCCAGATACGCAGTATTTT. It specifies CASSPGLAVPDTQYF. Full variable domain (rest looked up from reference TRBV5-1 and TRBJ2-3): KAGVTQTPRYLIKTRGQQVTLSCSPISGHRSVSWYQQTPGQGLQFLFEYFSETQRNKGNFPGRFSGRQFSNSRSEMNVSTLELGDSALYLCASSPGLAVPDTQYFGPGTRLTVL.

The chain carries TRBV4-3 and TRBJ2-1; D is unclear. CDR1 and CDR2 (germline): LGHNA, YSLEER. The CDR3 runs 15 residues. The V end was cut by 0 bases, the J end by 3 bases, with 9 bases between. The CDR3 nucleotides are TGCGCCAGCAGCCAAGATTTCACGGTCTACAATGAGCAGTTCTTC. Its translation: CASSQDFTVYNEQFF.

This rearrangement joins TRBV29-1 to TRBJ2-3; 14 bases map to TRBD2. Trimming cost V 1 base and J 2 bases; bases outside gene matches: 2. CDR3 length: 16 amino acids. Looked up from germline, CDR1 is SQVTM and CDR2 is ANQGSEA. The DNA for the CDR3 is TGCAGCGTTGAAGCGGGACTAGCGGGGGCCACAGATACGCAGTATTTT. Its protein is CSVEAGLAGATDTQYF.

J is TRBJ1-1 and V is TRBV9; D is unresolved. The germline V and J ends were trimmed by 5 bases and 7 bases, with 18 bases remaining between them. Per the germline V gene, CDR1 is SGDLS and CDR2 is YYNGEE. This CDR3 region has 14 residues. CDR3 residues: CASRPSWVGVEAFF. CDR3 bases: TGTGCCAGCAGACCATCGTGGGTTGGGGTTGAAGCTTTCTTT.

J is TRBJ1-1 and V is TRBV9; 7 nucleotides line up with TRBD1. Trimming took 0 bases from V and 0 from J; bases not matched to a gene: 5. Germline CDR1 is SGDLS and CDR2 is YYNGEE. CDR3 length: 16 residues. CDR3 bases: TGTGCCAGCAGCGTAGGACAGGGTGTCATGAACACTGAAGCTTTCTTT. Translated: CASSVGQGVMNTEAFF.

The rearrangement links TRBV10-3 to TRBJ2-1; TRBD2 agrees at 8 bases. From germline, CDR1 is ENHRY and CDR2 SYGVKD. The CDR3 contains 15 residues. Trimming at V came to 8 bases and at J to 4 bases, leaving 10 bases not matched to a gene. CDR3 nucleotides: TGTGCCATCCGGGAACAAGCGGGGGATTACAATGAGCAGTTCTTC. Amino acid sequence: CAIREQAGDYNEQFF.

This chain joins TRBV30 and TRBJ2-2; weak D call: TRBD1 (5 bases). The CDR3 contains 13 residues. V gave up 2 bases and J gave up 9 bases, with 13 bases separating them. Per the germline V gene, CDR1 is GTSNPN and CDR2 is SVGIG (reference sequence). CDR3 coding DNA: TGTGCCTGGAGTTTCAGGGTATCGAGGGAGCTGTTTTTT. It is translated as CAWSFRVSRELFF. The full variable domain, rest sourced from reference TRBV30 and TRBJ2-2, is SQTIHQWPATLVQPVGSPLSLECTVEGTSNPNLYWYRQAAGRGLQLLFYSVGIGQISSEVPQNLSASRPQDRQFILSSKKLLLSDSGFYLCAWSFRVSRELFFGEGSRLTVL.

The count of this clone is one. V gene TRBV29-1 combines with J gene TRBJ1-1; D uncertain. The CDR3 loop spans 13 amino acids. CDR1 and CDR2 (germline): SQVTM, ANQGSEA. V gave up 7 bases and J gave up 8 bases, with 20 bases separating them. This chain's CDR3 is CSASGRLGEEAFF. CDR3 in DNA: TGCAGCGCCAGTGGCAGGCTTGGCGAAGAAGCTTTCTTT.

This chain connects TRBV7-7 to TRBJ2-2; TRBD2 matches at 10 bases. This CDR3 has 18 amino acids. Germline V lookup: CDR1 SSHAT, CDR2 FNYEAQ (reference sequence). The V gene end was trimmed by 2 bases and the J gene end by 2 bases; junction bases not matched to a gene: 8. In nucleotides, the CDR3 is TGTGCCAGCAGCTTACGCAGCGGGGGGGCCCCCAACACCGGGGAGCTGTTTTTT. It encodes CASSLRSGGAPNTGELFF.

The V gene is TRBV20-1, the J gene TRBJ1-1, with D tentatively TRBD1 (6 bases). Germline V gives CDR1 DFQATT, CDR2 SNEGSKA (reference sequence). This CDR3 spans 11 amino acids. With 7 bases removed from V and 1 base from J, the gap between germline ends came to 7 bases. For the CDR3, the DNA is TGCAGTGGACAGGAGAACACTGAAGCTTTCTTT. It codes for CSGQENTEAFF.

This rearrangement joins TRBV4-3 to TRBJ2-2; 7 positions agree with TRBD1. The length of the CDR3 is 15 residues. V shed 1 base and J 5 bases; nucleotides not matched to a gene: 4. Looked up from germline, CDR1 is LGHNA and CDR2 is YSLEER. CDR3 DNA sequence: TGCGCCAGCAGCCAAGTTAGGGGGCGGACCGGGGAGCTGTTTTTT. As protein: CASSQVRGRTGELFF.

The chain couples TRBV9 to TRBJ2-2; D may be TRBD1 or TRBD2 (5 bases each). The CDR3 is 12 residues long. Trimming cost V 4 bases and J 9 bases, with 10 bases left between them. Germline lookup yields CDR1 SGDLS and CDR2 YYNGEE. CDR3 protein: CASSLRDRELFF. The DNA of the CDR3 is TGTGCCAGCAGCCTTCGGGACCGGGAGCTGTTTTTT.

The V and J genes are TRBV25-1 and TRBJ2-7, with 9 bases matching TRBD1. With 8 bases clipped from V and 3 bases from J, the junction kept 5 bases outside the gene matches. This CDR3 has 13 residues. Germline-derived CDR1 and CDR2 are MGHDK and SYGVNS. The CDR3 sequence: CASPGTGFYEQYF. CDR3 DNA sequence: TGTGCCAGCCCCGGGACAGGGTTCTACGAGCAGTACTTC.

With respect to this clone: Other nucleotide sequences in the sample specify the same CDR3. This chain links TRBV25-1 with TRBJ1-5; D gene uncertain. The germline V gene encodes CDR1 MGHDK and CDR2 SYGVNS. The CDR3 is 12 residues long. V shed 4 bases and J shed 6 bases, with 7 bases lying between them. CDR3 residues: CASSVGVQPQHF. The CDR3 DNA is TGTGCCAGCAGTGTTGGGGTTCAGCCCCAGCATTTT.

A single count supports this clone. The chain carries TRBV4-1 and TRBJ2-1, with D tentatively TRBD1 or TRBD2 (5 bases each). CDR1 is MGHRA, CDR2 YSYEKL, per germline. V lost 5 bases and J 6 bases, leaving 14 bases between the germline ends. The CDR3 loop spans 14 amino acids. The CDR3 reads CASSSPGLANEQFF. DNA of the CDR3: TGCGCCAGCAGCTCCCCGGGGCTAGCCAATGAGCAGTTCTTC.

This clone was counted only a few times. The chain has TRBV10-3 and TRBJ2-7; D is ambiguous. Germline CDR1 ENHRY, CDR2 SYGVKD. V lost 4 bases and J lost 4, with 17 bases in between. This CDR3 has 15 residues. CDR3 nucleotide sequence: TGTGCCATCAGTGGAGAGGTGGAAGTTGGGTACGAGCAGTACTTC. It encodes CAISGEVEVGYEQYF.

The gene calls are TRBV7-2 and TRBJ2-7, with a weak D call TRBD1 (7 bases). The CDR3 contains 14 residues. Trimming removed 4 bases from V and 3 bases from J, with 13 bases in between. CDR1 is SGHTA and CDR2 is FQGNSA in the germline V gene. CDR3: CASSSGGGLYEQYF. The DNA for the CDR3 is TGTGCCAGCAGCTCAGGGGGAGGACTCTACGAGCAGTACTTC.

The chain combines TRBV30 with TRBJ1-1; TRBD1 might be the D (5 bases). The CDR3 is made up of 12 amino acids. In germline, CDR1 is GTSNPN, CDR2 SVGIG (reference sequence). The V end lost 2 bases, the J end lost 8 bases, and 12 bases lay between the germline ends. The CDR3: CAWSRGAREAFF. For the CDR3, the DNA is TGTGCCTGGAGTCGAGGGGCCCGGGAAGCTTTCTTT. Using reference TRBV30 and TRBJ1-1 for the parts outside the CDR3, the full variable domain is SQTIHQWPATLVQPVGSPLSLECTVEGTSNPNLYWYRQAAGRGLQLLFYSVGIGQISSEVPQNLSASRPQDRQFILSSKKLLLSDSGFYLCAWSRGAREAFFGQGTRLTVV.